The rows below give T cell receptor beta chains drawn from one sample of a study of blood T cell repertoires in COVID-19. The protocol was immunoSEQ multiplex PCR, while the TCRdb copy is restricted to in-frame clones and leaves out a portion. The sample has about 150,000 clones; approximately 91% are singletons. The sequencing sample was made of peripheral blood. The origin of the receptors is a man aged 18-30 years with COVID-19, enrolled during active disease. CDR3s include the opening cysteine and the closing phenylalanine or tryptophan. The D gene is left open where the match is weak. Rows may omit the clone size; those that give it use once, few, many or a size class.

d_gene	v_gene	j_gene	abundance	CDR3aa	CDR3nt
.	TRBV5-4	TRBJ2-1	.	CASSLATNDRKQFF	TGTGCCAGCAGCTTGGCGACCAATGACAGGAAGCAGTTCTTC
.	TRBV21-1	TRBJ2-5	.	CASSGRQGETQYF	TGTGCCAGCAGCGGCCGACAGGGGGAGACCCAGTACTTC
TRBD2	TRBV27	TRBJ2-5	once	CASRPRGGRETQYF	TGTGCCAGCAGACCCCGGGGGGGCCGGGAGACCCAGTACTTC
TRBD2	TRBV4-1	TRBJ2-4	.	CASSQGLRLAGGDKNIQYF	TGCGCCAGCAGCCAGGGGTTACGACTAGCGGGAGGGGACAAAAACATTCAGTACTTC
.	TRBV14	TRBJ2-1	.	CASSQTGSANEQFF	TGTGCCAGCAGCCAGACAGGATCGGCAAATGAGCAGTTCTTC
TRBD1	TRBV27	TRBJ2-3	.	CASSFRDRTDTQYF	TGTGCCAGCAGTTTTAGGGACAGGACAGATACGCAGTATTTT
TRBD1	TRBV12-3/TRBV12-4	TRBJ2-1	.	CASTLTRGLEQFF	TGTGCCAGCACTTTGACCAGGGGGCTTGAGCAGTTCTTC
.	TRBV19	TRBJ1-1	.	CASSEGNTEAFF	TGTGCCAGTAGTGAGGGGAACACTGAAGCTTTCTTT
TRBD2	TRBV5-1	TRBJ2-7	.	CASSPWASGYEQYF	TGCGCCAGCAGCCCTTGGGCTAGCGGCTACGAGCAGTACTTC
.	TRBV15	TRBJ2-1	.	CATNGGGGTEQFF	TGTGCCACCAATGGTGGGGGCGGAACTGAGCAGTTCTTC
TRBD2	TRBV28	TRBJ2-1	.	CASSWSGSSYNEQFF	TGTGCCAGCAGCTGGAGCGGGAGCTCCTACAATGAGCAGTTCTTC
TRBD1	TRBV7-9	TRBJ2-1	.	CASSARQGVGNEQFF	TGTGCCAGCAGCGCCCGACAGGGGGTGGGCAATGAGCAGTTCTTC
TRBD1	TRBV9	TRBJ1-2	few	CASSGGQANYGYTF	TGTGCCAGCAGCGGGGGACAGGCGAACTATGGCTACACCTTC
.	TRBV9	TRBJ1-1	once	CASSVGGGGTEAFF	TGTGCCAGCAGCGTAGGTGGGGGCGGCACTGAAGCTTTCTTT
TRBD1	TRBV6-6	TRBJ1-2	.	CASSYPEGAYGYTF	TGTGCCAGCAGTTACCCTGAGGGGGCTTATGGCTACACCTTC
.	TRBV18	TRBJ1-4	.	CASSPGRQNEKLFF	TGTGCCAGCTCACCGGGGAGGCAAAATGAAAAACTGTTTTTT
.	TRBV28	TRBJ1-5	once	CASSLPPGYSNQPQHF	TGTGCCAGTAGTTTACCCCCAGGCTATAGCAATCAGCCCCAGCATTTT
.	TRBV6-4	TRBJ2-1	.	CASADSPYNEQFF	TGTGCCTCGGCGGACAGCCCCTACAATGAGCAGTTCTTC
TRBD1	TRBV4-1	TRBJ1-1	.	CASSLRDRGDTEAFF	TGCGCCAGCAGCCTGAGAGACAGGGGGGACACTGAAGCTTTCTTT
TRBD2	TRBV9	TRBJ2-1	once	CASSAGLDDNEQFF	TGTGCCAGCAGCGCGGGACTAGACGACAATGAGCAGTTCTTC
TRBD2	TRBV6-2/TRBV6-3	TRBJ2-5	.	CASSYEVKVAGPYQETQYF	TGTGCCAGCAGTTACGAGGTGAAGGTAGCGGGACCGTACCAAGAGACCCAGTACTTC
.	TRBV7-8	TRBJ2-7	.	CASSLVGRVPSEQYF	TGTGCCAGCAGCTTAGTAGGCAGGGTCCCTTCCGAGCAGTACTTC
TRBD1	TRBV27	TRBJ2-1	.	CASSFLRTGYSYNEQFF	TGTGCCAGCAGTTTCCTCCGGACAGGGTATTCCTACAATGAGCAGTTCTTC
TRBD2	TRBV13	TRBJ2-1	.	CASSPPFGLEDNEQFF	TGTGCCAGCAGCCCACCTTTCGGACTAGAAGACAATGAGCAGTTCTTC
TRBD1	TRBV4-1	TRBJ1-5	.	CASSQAGRGENQPQHF	TGCGCCAGCAGCCAAGCCGGCAGGGGGGAGAATCAGCCCCAGCATTTT
.	TRBV28	TRBJ1-5	.	CASHSRTRAGNQPQHF	TGTGCCTCTCACTCCAGGACAAGGGCTGGCAATCAGCCCCAGCATTTT
.	TRBV13	TRBJ1-1	few	CASSLGRTEAFF	TGTGCCAGCAGCTTAGGAAGGACAGAAGCTTTCTTT
.	TRBV28	TRBJ2-7	.	CASSPLNGRSSYEQYF	TGTGCCAGCAGTCCTCTTAACGGTAGGAGCTCCTACGAGCAGTACTTC
.	TRBV7-9	TRBJ2-7	.	CASSPTKIYEQYF	TGTGCCAGCAGCCCTACTAAAATATACGAGCAGTACTTC
.	TRBV21-1	TRBJ2-1	.	CASSKNIPGEGNCNEQFF	TGTGCCAGCAGCAAAAATATACCGGGAGAGGGCAATTGCAATGAGCAGTTCTTC
.	TRBV3-1/TRBV3-2	TRBJ2-1	.	CASSLGSGEQFF	TGTGCCAGCAGCCTAGGGAGCGGTGAGCAGTTCTTC
.	TRBV28	TRBJ1-2	.	CASRTTGYYGYTF	TGTGCCAGCAGAACCACAGGGTACTATGGCTACACCTTC
.	TRBV15	TRBJ1-5	few	CATSRGDGGSNQPQHF	TGTGCCACCAGCAGAGGCGACGGAGGTAGTAATCAGCCCCAGCATTTT
TRBD1	TRBV28	TRBJ1-5	.	CASSSSGGYQPQHF	TGTGCCAGCAGTTCGTCAGGGGGCTATCAGCCCCAGCATTTT
.	TRBV7-3	TRBJ1-2	.	CASSLTKRDGYTF	TGTGCCAGCAGCTTAACAAAGCGGGATGGCTACACCTTC
.	TRBV6-6	TRBJ1-5	.	CASSYGAGNQPQHF	TGTGCCAGCAGTTACGGGGCTGGCAATCAGCCCCAGCATTTT
TRBD1	TRBV9	TRBJ2-1	.	CASGGQGQFF	TGTGCCAGCGGGGGACAGGGGCAGTTCTTC